The rows below give T cell receptor beta chains drawn from one sample of a study of Ad26.COV2.S vaccination and SARS-CoV-2 variants. Sequencing used immunoSEQ multiplex PCR; TCRdb keeps in-frame clones, though not all of them. The data hold hundreds of thousands of clones, with under 90% observed a single time. The sample was peripheral blood, taken in a trial of Ad26.COV2.S vaccine versus placebo. These receptors were obtained from a person between 18 and 65 years old who received the Ad26.COV2.S COVID-19 vaccine or a placebo. Each CDR3 is given without its conserved first and last residue.

v_call	j_call	cdr3_aa
TRBV7-9	TRBJ1-1	ASSLDTMNTEAF
TRBV10-3	TRBJ1-1	AIRDREGNTEAF
TRBV3-1/TRBV3-2	TRBJ1-6	ASSQSNSPLH
TRBV7-3	TRBJ1-1	ASSFSPPTEAF
TRBV5-1	TRBJ1-2	ASSFTGQETYGYT
TRBV12-5	TRBJ2-2	ASGLVVVWGRTGELF
TRBV7-9	TRBJ1-6	ASEDGMENSPLH
TRBV11-2	TRBJ2-1	ASSLVLGLIYNEQF
TRBV18	TRBJ2-7	ASSPTRGGEQY
TRBV5-1	TRBJ2-2	ASRGFLTGELF
TRBV7-8	TRBJ2-7	ASSPRMTGNSYEQY
TRBV5-4	TRBJ2-3	ASSLGTPGVMDTQY
TRBV11-3	TRBJ1-3	ASSSRASGNTIY
TRBV11-1	TRBJ2-2	ASSPPGTGWTGELF
TRBV10-3	TRBJ2-1	AIGPGQGTSDEQF
TRBV7-9	TRBJ2-7	ASSLSGRTYEQY
TRBV9	TRBJ1-3	ASSVNRGSGNTIY
TRBV2	TRBJ1-1	ATMGRGSTEAF
TRBV7-3	TRBJ2-5	ASSFSGQETQY
TRBV5-6	TRBJ1-3	ASSSISGILPSEGH
TRBV5-1	TRBJ2-1	ASSLGWRTAYNEQF
TRBV7-9	TRBJ1-4	ASSLGAGGLSTNEKLF
TRBV7-3	TRBJ2-3	ASSFDSHTDTQY
TRBV5-8	TRBJ2-1	ASSLSASSYNEQF
TRBV27	TRBJ1-1	ASSQGALAF
TRBV24-1	TRBJ1-2	ATSDPTGYYGYT
TRBV5-1	TRBJ2-7	ASSSPDRDEQY
TRBV18	TRBJ1-1	ASSPLQELVTEAF
TRBV19	TRBJ1-1	ASSIGKTGRTEAF
TRBV4-1	TRBJ1-3	ASSKEGSGGNTIY
TRBV7-6	TRBJ1-1	ASSLAVGEGSGAF
TRBV9	TRBJ2-3	ASSVVGDTQY
TRBV9	TRBJ1-1	ASSARTGLTEAF
TRBV5-4	TRBJ2-7	ASSLDGSLYEQY
TRBV4-3	TRBJ2-7	ASSQDNTGGYEQY
TRBV2	TRBJ1-2	ASSSGQGAFGYT
TRBV6-6	TRBJ2-2	ASSRRLAGAWETGELF
TRBV4-1	TRBJ2-5	ASSQGPGLAGLETQY
TRBV5-1	TRBJ2-5	ASSKGQVQETQY
TRBV5-5	TRBJ2-7	ASSSSTGSYEQY
TRBV5-5	TRBJ2-7	ASSLAPFGLYEQY
TRBV10-1	TRBJ1-1	ASSEMAGNTEAF
TRBV7-3	TRBJ2-2	ASSPGLAGNTGELF
TRBV6-5	TRBJ1-3	ASSYSRSHSGNTIY
TRBV18	TRBJ2-7	ASSPLPTGYSYEQY
TRBV28	TRBJ2-2	ASRGGGNTGELF
TRBV5-1	TRBJ1-1	ASSQSGQYTEAF
TRBV5-3	TRBJ2-1	ARTTSGVNEQF
TRBV5-6	TRBJ1-6	ASSTGTENSPLH
TRBV7-9	TRBJ2-1	ASSFVARNEQF
TRBV2	TRBJ2-2	ASRKQGSSTGELF
TRBV3-1/TRBV3-2	TRBJ1-2	ASSQGRSRTNYGYT
TRBV10-3	TRBJ2-7	AIKSSAGADEQY
TRBV6-2/TRBV6-3	TRBJ1-1	ASSYPTAGGDTEAF
TRBV6-2/TRBV6-3	TRBJ2-5	ASSPTSGTPPGTQY
TRBV29-1	TRBJ2-7	SVRTGATRPQY
TRBV9	TRBJ1-1	ASSPRRDAGTEAF
TRBV11-3	TRBJ1-1	ASSLAGMNTEAF